The 18 T cell receptor beta chains below all came from one sample that was sequenced in a study of memory B cells and T cells in multiple sclerosis. Data came from immunoSEQ multiplex PCR; TCRdb stores just in-frame clones and leaves some out. The repertoire holds fewer than 40,000 clones, with about 83% as singletons. The antigens of these receptors remain unknown. After stimulus-free culture, autoproliferating CFSE-dim and non-proliferating CFSE-high T cells were sequenced separately. Replicate wells were pooled after 7 days of stimulus-free culture of 45 million to 50 million CFSE-labeled PBMCs. Sequencing input: PBMCs from blood kept in culture. All receptors derive from a human donor with multiple sclerosis.

The chain employs TRBV4-1 and TRBJ2-3; TRBD1 aligns across 10 bases. Germline V gives CDR1 MGHRA, CDR2 YSYEKL. There are 18 residues in the CDR3. Trimming removed 5 bases from V and 4 bases from J; junction bases left unmatched: 15. In DNA, the CDR3 is TGCGCCAGCAGCTCCGGGACAGGGGTTTATGGCTCGGCAGATACGCAGTATTTT. This codes for CASSSGTGVYGSADTQYF.

The chain combines TRBV6-1 with TRBJ1-2; no clear D gene. CDR1 is MNHNS and CDR2 is SASEGT in the germline V gene. V dropped 1 base and J dropped 8 bases, with 11 bases sitting between them. This CDR3 has 13 amino acids. The DNA for the CDR3 is TGTGCCAGCAGTGAAGATGAGGTGAAGGGCTACACCTTC. This gives the protein CASSEDEVKGYTF.

This clone was seen only a few times. The V and J genes are TRBV4-2 and TRBJ2-2, with 7 bases lining up with TRBD1. The trim removed 4 bases at V and 4 bases at J, leaving 3 bases unmatched. The germline V gene encodes CDR1 LGHNA and CDR2 YNFKEQ. CDR3 length: 14 amino acids. The CDR3 region is CASSRDRATGELFF. The CDR3 bases are TGTGCCAGCAGCCGCGACAGGGCCACCGGGGAGCTGTTTTTT.

This chain uses TRBV15 with TRBJ1-2, with D unresolved. Trimming stripped 0 bases from V and 6 bases from J, with 11 bases between. Germline V gene lookup returns CDR1 LNHNV and CDR2 YYDKDF (reference sequence). The CDR3 totals 14 residues. The CDR3 reads CATSRDGGPNGYTF. CDR3 DNA: TGTGCCACCAGCAGAGATGGCGGACCGAATGGCTACACCTTC.

This rearrangement joins TRBV5-1 to TRBJ1-6; D ambiguous. The CDR3 is made up of 15 amino acids. In germline, CDR1 is SGHRS, CDR2 YFSETQ. The V gene lost 2 bases and the J gene lost 5 bases, with 11 bases spanning the gap. DNA for the CDR3: TGCGCCAGCAGCTTCTTGGCTGGGGATAATTCACCCCTCCACTTT. Translated: CASSFLAGDNSPLHF.

The chain recombines TRBV6-5 with TRBJ2-2; D not resolved. This CDR3 has 15 residues. Per germline, CDR1 MNHEY and CDR2 SVGAGI. Trimming took off 2 bases at V and 0 bases at J, with 7 bases between the two ends. CDR3 region: CASSYLNSNTGELFF. The CDR3 bases are TGTGCCAGCAGTTACCTGAATTCGAACACCGGGGAGCTGTTTTTT.

This clone turned up a few times. The chain joins TRBV29-1 to TRBJ1-1; 8 nucleotides agree with TRBD1. Germline assignment: CDR1 SQVTM and CDR2 ANQGSEA. CDR3 length: 14 amino acids. V shed 7 bases and J 5 bases; nucleotides not matched to a gene: 12. CDR3 region: CSGMQGAVGTEAFF. The DNA of the CDR3 is TGCAGCGGGATGCAGGGGGCTGTAGGGACTGAAGCTTTCTTT.

The J gene is TRBJ1-5, the V gene TRBV28; 7 bases are shared with TRBD1. V was clipped by 5 bases and J by 6 bases; unmatched bases: 10. CDR1 is MDHEN and CDR2 is SYDVKM in the germline V gene. This CDR3 is 15 amino acids long. The CDR3 region has the DNA TGTGCCAGCAGTCCGGGACAGAGGTCTCGTCAGCCCCAGCATTTT. As protein: CASSPGQRSRQPQHF.

This chain connects TRBV29-1 to TRBJ1-5; D call uncertain. Per the germline V gene, CDR1 is SQVTM and CDR2 is ANQGSEA. V was shortened by 4 bases and J by 3 bases, with 22 bases between the two germline ends. The CDR3 loop spans 17 amino acids. The CDR3 DNA is TGCAGCGTTGTTCTCTTGTCTAGCCTGGTTATCAATCAGCCCCAGCATTTT. It yields the protein CSVVLLSSLVINQPQHF.

The CDR3 nucleotides are TGCGCCAGCAGCTCTGGGCTAGCGGGGGTATACAATGAGCAGTTCTTC. It is translated as CASSSGLAGVYNEQFF. The rearrangement links TRBV5-1 to TRBJ2-1; 10 bases fit TRBD2. The CDR3 is made up of 16 amino acids. The V segment lost 3 bases and the J segment 4 bases; nucleotides outside the gene matches: 7. From germline, CDR1 is SGHRS and CDR2 YFSETQ.

The V call is TRBV5-1, the J call TRBJ2-7; 11 nucleotides line up with TRBD1. CDR1 and CDR2 (germline): SGHRS, YFSETQ. The CDR3 totals 14 residues. J was trimmed by 4 bases and V by 4 bases; bases with no gene match: 4. The CDR3 DNA sequence: TGCGCCAGCAGCAGGGGACAGGGGGTTTACGAGCAGTACTTC. This codes for CASSRGQGVYEQYF.

The sample holds a few counts of this clone. This chain uses TRBV5-1 with TRBJ2-7; D is uncertain. The V gene lost 4 bases and the J gene lost 0 bases, with 5 bases spanning the gap. The CDR3 is 12 amino acids. From germline, CDR1 is SGHRS and CDR2 YFSETQ. CDR3 residues: CASSLPSYEQYF. DNA for the CDR3: TGCGCCAGCAGCCTCCCCTCCTACGAGCAGTACTTC.

The chain is built from TRBV7-2 and TRBJ1-1, with D possibly being TRBD1 (6 bases). The CDR3 has 15 residues. V was clipped by 3 bases and J by 1 base, with 12 bases between them. Germline-derived CDR1 and CDR2 are SGHTA and FQGNSA. The DNA of the CDR3 is TGTGCCAGCAGCTTGGGGGCGTATAAGAACACTGAAGCTTTCTTT. The encoded protein is CASSLGAYKNTEAFF.

V is TRBV6-1 and J is TRBJ2-5; no firm D call. The V end lost 2 bases, the J end lost 4 bases, and 5 bases lay between the germline ends. There are 12 residues in the CDR3. Germline V gene sequence: CDR1 MNHNS, CDR2 SASEGT. CDR3 nucleotide sequence: TGTGCCAGCAGTGAATACGGAGAGACCCAGTACTTC. It is translated as CASSEYGETQYF.

This rearrangement joins TRBV19 to TRBJ1-5; 9 bases map to TRBD1. The trim removed 2 bases at V and 4 bases at J, leaving 3 bases unmatched. Per germline, CDR1 LNHDA and CDR2 SQIVND (reference sequence). This CDR3 has 15 residues. The CDR3 DNA sequence: TGTGCCAGTAGTATAAATGGACAGGGGAATCAGCCCCAGCATTTT. Its protein is CASSINGQGNQPQHF.

The chain has TRBV4-1 and TRBJ1-1; D gene unclear. CDR1 is MGHRA, CDR2 YSYEKL, per germline. The CDR3 runs to 12 residues. V dropped 2 bases and J dropped 8 bases, with 9 bases sitting between them. This chain's CDR3 is CASSQSSGEAFF. For the CDR3, the DNA is TGCGCCAGCAGCCAATCGTCGGGAGAAGCTTTCTTT.

The chain employs TRBV5-1 and TRBJ2-1; unclear D gene. Trimming shortened V by 0 bases and J by 0 bases, and 7 bases separated the two germline ends. The CDR3 sequence is 15 residues long. CDR1 and CDR2 (germline): SGHRS, YFSETQ. This chain's CDR3 is CASSLGGTSYNEQFF. CDR3 DNA: TGCGCCAGCAGCTTGGGCGGAACCTCCTACAATGAGCAGTTCTTC.

CDR3: CASSRRNTEAFF. Written as DNA, the CDR3 is TGTGCCAGCAGTAGGAGGAACACTGAAGCTTTCTTT. The chain uses TRBV6-1 and TRBJ1-1; D unresolved. The length of the CDR3 is 12 residues. CDR1 and CDR2 from the germline V gene are MNHNS and SASEGT. Trimming cost V 5 bases and J 1 base, with 5 bases left between them.